In this sample, the clone carrying this T cell receptor (beta chain) turned up many times. The antigen is unknown. The data derive from a study of post-analysis software for immune sequencing data. V shed 0 bases and J shed 4 bases, with 10 bases lying between them. Germline CDR1 DFQATT, CDR2 SNEGSKA (reference sequence). CDR3 length equals 15 residues. Unique-molecular-identifier-tagged TCR beta cDNA libraries were used. TCRdb called the PCR reads again in MiXCR, with one record for every CDR3 protein. The data contain 450,000 to 650,000 distinct CDR3 sequences, roughly 47% of them singletons. Study findings and constraints: Higher frequency in patients than in controls was seen for roughly five TRBV segments, with TRBV5-6, TRBV5-1 and TRBV20-1 among them.

The receptor was isolated from a girl aged 5 to 17 with multiple sclerosis. The J gene is TRBJ2-6, the V gene TRBV20-1; possibly TRBD1 for D (5 bases). Sequencing was performed on blood. CDR3 nucleotide sequence: TGCAGTGCTAGAGATCTCAGGGCCGGGGCCAACGTCCTGACTTTC. As protein: CSARDLRAGANVLTF.